This T cell receptor beta chain stems from a study of T cells in localized non-small cell lung cancer. Germline loops: CDR1 SQVTM, CDR2 ANQGSEA. With V trimmed by 4 bases and J by 14 bases, 10 bases remained unmatched. CDR3 length: 12 amino acids. Generated by immunoSEQ multiplex PCR, the TCRdb table keeps only in-frame clones and is missing some. The sample comprises 4,000 to 5,000 clones, around 27% of which are singletons, and around 5% rests with the top ten. By share, this clone counts as medium-sized (0.01 to 0.1%). The chain carries TRBV29-1 and TRBJ1-1; 10 nucleotides agree with TRBD1. The sequence was obtained from a man between 40 and 75 years old with stage II lung adenocarcinoma. Sequencing was performed on lung tumor tissue, taken before any cancer treatment. The CDR3 sequence is CSVGDRGLEEFF. CDR3 DNA: TGCAGCGTTGGAGACAGGGGGCTGGAGGAGTTCTTT.